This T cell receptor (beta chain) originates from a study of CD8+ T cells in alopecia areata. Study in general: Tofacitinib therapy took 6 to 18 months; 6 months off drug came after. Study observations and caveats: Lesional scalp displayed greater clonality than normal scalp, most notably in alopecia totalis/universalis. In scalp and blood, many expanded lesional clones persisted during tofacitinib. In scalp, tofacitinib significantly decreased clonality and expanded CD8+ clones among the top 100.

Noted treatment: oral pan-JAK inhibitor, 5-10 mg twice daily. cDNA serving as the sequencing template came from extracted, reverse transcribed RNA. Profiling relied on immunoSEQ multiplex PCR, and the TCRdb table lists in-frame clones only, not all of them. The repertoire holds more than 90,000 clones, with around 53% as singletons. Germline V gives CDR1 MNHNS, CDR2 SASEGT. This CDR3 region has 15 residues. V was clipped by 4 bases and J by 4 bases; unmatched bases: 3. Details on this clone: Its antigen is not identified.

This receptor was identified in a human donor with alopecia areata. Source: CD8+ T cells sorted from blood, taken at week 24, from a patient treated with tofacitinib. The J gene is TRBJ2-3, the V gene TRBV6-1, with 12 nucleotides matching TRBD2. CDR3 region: CASSVTSGGPDTQYF. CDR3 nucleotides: TGTGCCAGCAGTGTGACTAGCGGGGGACCAGATACGCAGTATTTT.